This T cell receptor beta chain was sequenced during a study of early T cells in non-severe SARS-CoV-2 infection. Germline-derived CDR1 and CDR2 are DFQATT and SNEGSKA (reference sequence). Trimming cost V 5 bases and J 7 bases; bases outside gene matches: 4. The CDR3 has 13 amino acids. MiXCR, run by TCRdb on the 5' RACE reads, gives a single entry per CDR3 protein. The sample lists approximately 70,000 distinct CDR3 sequences; roughly 12% were seen once. This chain uses TRBV20-1 with TRBJ1-4; TRBD1 agrees at 10 bases. The sequences come from whole blood, collected at baseline. This receptor was obtained from an adult who was a healthcare worker with PCR-confirmed SARS-CoV-2 infection or an uninfected control (not recorded which). The donor label of this sample is uncertain. The CDR3, as DNA: TGCAGTGCTCCGGGACAGGGGAGTGAAAAACTGTTTTTT. Amino acid sequence: CSAPGQGSEKLFF.